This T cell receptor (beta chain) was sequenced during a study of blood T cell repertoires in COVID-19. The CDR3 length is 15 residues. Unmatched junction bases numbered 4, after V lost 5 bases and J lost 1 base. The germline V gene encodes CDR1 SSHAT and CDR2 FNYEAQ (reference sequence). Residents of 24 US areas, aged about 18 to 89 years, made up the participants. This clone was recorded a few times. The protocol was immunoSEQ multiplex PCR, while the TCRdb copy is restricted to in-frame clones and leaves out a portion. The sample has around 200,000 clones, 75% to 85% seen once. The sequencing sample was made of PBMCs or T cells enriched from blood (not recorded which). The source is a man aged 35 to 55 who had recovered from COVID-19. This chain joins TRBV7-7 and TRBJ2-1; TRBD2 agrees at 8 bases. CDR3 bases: TGTGCCAGCAGCACACGACTAGCGTCCTACAATGAGCAGTTCTTC. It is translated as CASSTRLASYNEQFF.